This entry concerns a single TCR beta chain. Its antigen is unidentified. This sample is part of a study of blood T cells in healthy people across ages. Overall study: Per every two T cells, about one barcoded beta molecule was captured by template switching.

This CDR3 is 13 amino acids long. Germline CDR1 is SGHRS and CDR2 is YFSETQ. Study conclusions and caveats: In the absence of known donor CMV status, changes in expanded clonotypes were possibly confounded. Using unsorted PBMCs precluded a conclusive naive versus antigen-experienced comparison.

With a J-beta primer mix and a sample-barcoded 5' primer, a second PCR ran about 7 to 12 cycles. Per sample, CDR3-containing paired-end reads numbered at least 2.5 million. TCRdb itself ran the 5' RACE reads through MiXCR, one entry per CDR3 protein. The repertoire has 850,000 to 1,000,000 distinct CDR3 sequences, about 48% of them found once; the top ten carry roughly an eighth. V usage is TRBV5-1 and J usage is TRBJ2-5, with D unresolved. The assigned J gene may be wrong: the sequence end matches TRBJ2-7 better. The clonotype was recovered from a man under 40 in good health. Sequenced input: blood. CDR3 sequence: CASTLDQAYEQYF. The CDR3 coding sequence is TGCGCCAGCACCCTGGACCAGGCCTACGAGCAGTACTTC.